The T cell receptor beta chain under discussion was sequenced for a study of T cells in Graves' hyperthyroidism and ophthalmopathy. Trimming took off 2 bases at V and 10 bases at J, with 14 bases between the two ends. The CDR3 spans 14 residues. Per germline, CDR1 SGHAT and CDR2 FQNNGV. Researchers amplified the TCR beta CDR3 regions from RNA transcripts. HTBI primers were employed in a first-round RT-PCR of the TCR CDR3. TCRdb reprocessed the multiplex PCR reads with MiXCR, giving one entry per CDR3 protein. The table records 360,000 or so distinct CDR3 sequences, roughly 15% of them present only once. This clonotype has a count of ten or more.

Sequences were obtained from blood. This sequence originates from a woman aged 55-75 years with Graves' ophthalmopathy. The gene calls are TRBV11-2 and TRBJ2-2; D perhaps matches TRBD2 (6 bases). In DNA form, the CDR3 reads TGTGCCAGCAGCTTAATCTCGCGGGAAGAGGAGCTGTTTTTT. It is translated as CASSLISREEELFF.